This record concerns one T cell receptor beta chain sequence. V lost 5 bases, J lost 7 bases, and 20 bases lay in between. Germline assignment: CDR1 MNHNY and CDR2 SVGAGI (reference sequence). The CDR3 is 16 residues long. The sample belongs to a study of beta chain features in type 1 diabetes. The study reverse transcribed the entire isolated RNA, so it sequenced expressed TCRB transcripts. Here immunoSEQ multiplex PCR was the method, and the copy in TCRdb shows in-frame clones only, minus some. Found here are 860,000 or so clones, roughly 16% of them singletons; the top ten hold 0.02% to 0.03%. The sample consisted of naive CD4+ T cells from blood. This chain connects TRBV6-6 to TRBJ1-4, with no clear D. This TCR was sampled from a woman between 18 and 29 years old in good health. The DNA of the CDR3 is TGTGCCAGCAGTCTCTCCGGGCAGGCAGGCCTTGAAAAACTGTTTTTT. Translation: CASSLSGQAGLEKLFF.